Following are 14 T cell receptor beta chains from one sample sequenced in a study of technical replicates of blood from a handful of donors. Sequenced by immunoSEQ multiplex PCR; TCRdb stores in-frame clones only, minus some. This table holds approximately 70,000 clones, around 97% found once. Sequenced sample: T cells isolated from PBMCs. The receptor source for this set is a human donor in good health.

This clone has a single count. The chain carries TRBV4-1 and TRBJ1-2; tentatively, D is TRBD1 (6 bases). V was trimmed by 0 bases and J by 2 bases, leaving 13 bases between them. Germline-derived CDR1 and CDR2 are MGHRA and YSYEKL. This CDR3 is 16 amino acids long. The CDR3 reads CASSQDIEGVNYGYTF. CDR3 coding DNA: TGCGCCAGCAGCCAAGATATCGAGGGGGTGAACTATGGCTACACCTTC.

The chain carries TRBV19 and TRBJ2-1; TRBD1 aligns across 10 bases. Germline V gene sequence: CDR1 LNHDA, CDR2 SQIVND (reference sequence). Trimming at V came to 4 bases and at J to 8 bases, leaving 5 bases not matched to a gene. The length of the CDR3 is 14 residues. CDR3 protein: CASSTQTGGDEQFF. The CDR3, as DNA: TGTGCCAGTAGTACCCAGACAGGGGGCGATGAGCAGTTCTTC.

This chain links TRBV28 with TRBJ1-4, with no clear D. The CDR3 loop spans 18 amino acids. From germline, CDR1 is MDHEN and CDR2 SYDVKM. The V and J ends lost 3 bases and 6 bases respectively, with 23 bases between them. The CDR3, as DNA: TGTGCCAGCAGTTTTTTGGCCGGTCTGAGGGCCTCTCATGAAAAACTGTTTTTT. Its translation: CASSFLAGLRASHEKLFF.

The rearrangement joins TRBV11-3 to TRBJ2-1; no clear D. Germline V gives CDR1 SGHNT, CDR2 YENEEA. Trimming removed 0 bases at V and 4 bases at J, with 4 bases between. The CDR3 is made up of 13 amino acids. The CDR3 region has the DNA TGTGCCAGCAGCTTAGACAGATACAATGAGCAGTTCTTC. Amino acid sequence: CASSLDRYNEQFF.

The genes are TRBV6-5 and TRBJ2-5; D possibly corresponds to TRBD1 (5 bases). The CDR3 is 15 amino acids. V was clipped by 0 bases and J by 5 bases, with 13 bases between them. Germline assignment: CDR1 MNHEY and CDR2 SVGAGI. CDR3 DNA: TGTGCCAGCAGTTACTCGGCAGGGCTGGAGGAGACCCAGTACTTC. Its protein is CASSYSAGLEETQYF.

This chain connects TRBV27 to TRBJ2-7, with TRBD1 identical over 10 bases. Germline V gene lookup returns CDR1 MNHEY and CDR2 SMNVEV (reference sequence). CDR3 length: 15 residues. Trimming at V came to 6 bases and at J to 3 bases, leaving 8 bases not matched to a gene. The CDR3 here is CASSSRTGGLYEQYF. The CDR3 nucleotides are TGTGCCAGCAGCTCCAGGACAGGGGGACTCTACGAGCAGTACTTC.

The rearrangement uses TRBV7-9 and TRBJ1-3; no clear D gene. The CDR3 length is 17 residues. Germline loops: CDR1 SEHNR, CDR2 FQNEAQ (reference sequence). V was cut by 2 bases and J by 0 bases, with 14 bases left in between. DNA for the CDR3: TGTGCCAGCAGCTTACCTGTTCCGCTACTCTCTGGAAACACCATATATTTT. This gives the protein CASSLPVPLLSGNTIYF.

The chain is built from TRBV11-2 and TRBJ2-1; 9 bases agree with TRBD2. V dropped 5 bases and J dropped 10; count of bases not matched to a gene: 12. Germline values: CDR1 SGHAT, CDR2 FQNNGV. There are 15 residues in the CDR3. CDR3 loop: CASSGHSGRVIEQFF. DNA for the CDR3: TGTGCCAGCAGCGGACATAGCGGGAGAGTCATCGAGCAGTTCTTC.

V is TRBV19 and J is TRBJ2-7; 10 bases are shared with TRBD2. There are 16 residues in the CDR3. Germline lookup yields CDR1 LNHDA and CDR2 SQIVND (reference sequence). J was trimmed by 5 bases and V by 0 bases; bases with no gene match: 7. DNA for the CDR3: TGTGCCAGTAGTATAGAGGCTAGCGGGAGTGGCCACGAGCAGTACTTC. Translating gives CASSIEASGSGHEQYF.

The CDR3 loop is CASSLNQGPSWEKLFF. The DNA of the CDR3 is TGTGCCAGCAGCTTAAACCAGGGCCCGTCCTGGGAAAAACTGTTTTTT. The J gene is TRBJ1-4, the V gene TRBV7-9; a possible D gene is TRBD1 (5 bases). This CDR3 comprises 16 residues. Looked up from germline, CDR1 is SEHNR and CDR2 is FQNEAQ (reference sequence). V lost 2 bases and J 8 bases, leaving 18 bases between the germline ends.

The V and J genes are TRBV5-1 and TRBJ1-1; D is ambiguous. This CDR3 spans 13 amino acids. The germline V gene encodes CDR1 SGHRS and CDR2 YFSETQ. The V end lost 3 bases, the J end lost 4 bases, and 10 bases lay between the germline ends. The CDR3 sequence: CASSSLGGTEAFF. The CDR3 region has the DNA TGCGCCAGCAGCTCGTTAGGCGGCACTGAAGCTTTCTTT. The full variable domain, with the rest looked up from reference TRBV5-1 and TRBJ1-1, is KAGVTQTPRYLIKTRGQQVTLSCSPISGHRSVSWYQQTPGQGLQFLFEYFSETQRNKGNFPGRFSGRQFSNSRSEMNVSTLELGDSALYLCASSSLGGTEAFFGQGTRLTVV.

A remark on this clone: At one of its ends the junction is not consistent with the germline gene, which may arise from a read error. The chain combines TRBV11-2 with TRBJ1-2; no reliable D call. The germline gives CDR1 SGHAT, CDR2 FQNNGV. The CDR3 has 12 residues. The DNA for the CDR3 is TGTGCCAGCAGCTTAGTTAACTCTGGCTACACCTTC. This sequence encodes CASSLVNSGYTF. The whole variable domain, remainder taken from reference TRBV11-2 and TRBJ1-2, is EAGVAQSPRYKIIEKRQSVAFWCNPISGHATLYWYQQILGQGPKLLIQFQNNGVVDDSQLPKDRFSAERLKGVDSTLKIQPAKLEDSAVYLCASSLVNSGYTFGSGTRLTVV.

This clone was seen once. The rearrangement links TRBV6-5 to TRBJ2-7; 7 bases map to TRBD1. After removal of 0 bases from V and 1 base from J, the junction contained 3 bases not matched to a gene. This CDR3 spans 15 amino acids. The germline V gene encodes CDR1 MNHEY and CDR2 SVGAGI. The chain's CDR3 is CASSYSSGGSYEQYF. CDR3 DNA sequence: TGTGCCAGCAGTTACTCGTCAGGGGGATCCTACGAGCAGTACTTC.

The chain uses TRBV10-2 and TRBJ2-3, with TRBD1 matching over 8 bases. J lost 3 bases, V lost 2 bases, and 4 bases had no gene match. The CDR3 runs 15 residues. Looked up from germline, CDR1 is WSHSY and CDR2 is SAAADI. This chain's CDR3 is CASSEPDRGTDTQYF. The DNA for the CDR3 is TGCGCCAGCAGTGAGCCCGACAGGGGAACAGATACGCAGTATTTT.